This is a list of T cell receptor beta chains from one sample in a study of early stage breast cancer tumors. Assay: immunoSEQ multiplex PCR; the TCRdb copy retains only in-frame clones and omits some. The profile shows more than 55,000 clones, approximately 80% of them singletons. The sample was blood. These receptors were obtained from a person aged 35-50 years with breast cancer. CDR3s include the opening cysteine and the closing phenylalanine or tryptophan. D genes are given only for firm matches. Not all rows give a size; the values are once, few, many and, for expanded clones, a class.

V gene,D gene,J gene,clone size,CDR3 protein,CDR3 DNA
TRBV7-3,TRBD2,TRBJ2-5,-,CASNQIASGPSGETQYF,TGTGCCAGCAACCAAATAGCTAGCGGGCCTTCCGGCGAGACCCAGTACTTC
TRBV5-4,TRBD1,TRBJ1-2,-,CASSPPGGEYGYTF,TGTGCCAGCAGCCCCCCAGGGGGCGAATATGGCTACACCTTC
TRBV30,-,TRBJ1-1,once,CAWRVEGMNTEAFF,TGTGCCTGGAGGGTCGAGGGCATGAACACTGAAGCTTTCTTT
TRBV27,TRBD2,TRBJ2-1,few,CASSARLAGGFYNEQFF,TGTGCCAGCAGTGCTAGACTAGCGGGAGGATTCTACAATGAGCAGTTCTTC
TRBV10-3,TRBD2,TRBJ2-1,-,CATSGGRADEQFF,TGTGCCACTTCAGGAGGGAGGGCCGATGAGCAGTTCTTC
TRBV6-1,-,TRBJ2-7,-,CASGRDLLTFEQYF,TGTGCCAGCGGAAGGGACCTCCTAACCTTCGAGCAGTACTTC
TRBV11-2,-,TRBJ2-6,-,CASSLGYSGANVLTF,TGTGCCAGCAGCTTAGGGTACTCTGGGGCCAACGTCCTGACTTTC
TRBV29-1,TRBD2,TRBJ2-1,-,CSVEGAREVSYNEQFF,TGCAGCGTTGAAGGGGCGCGGGAGGTCTCCTACAATGAGCAGTTCTTC
TRBV29-1,-,TRBJ2-2,-,CSTTGSVQNTGELFF,TGCAGCACAACCGGGTCAGTACAGAACACCGGGGAGCTGTTTTTT
TRBV2,-,TRBJ1-3,-,CASSSFSGNTIYF,TGTGCCAGCAGTAGCTTCTCGGGAAACACCATATATTTT
TRBV28,-,TRBJ1-5,-,CASSRLRGGSNQPQHF,TGTGCCAGCAGCCGATTGCGGGGAGGGAGCAATCAGCCCCAGCATTTT
TRBV27,-,TRBJ2-3,-,CASSGVFGGDTQYF,TGTGCCAGCAGTGGGGTTTTTGGGGGAGATACGCAGTATTTT
TRBV6-5,-,TRBJ2-1,-,CASSYISSYSYNEQFF,TGTGCCAGCAGTTACATTTCTTCCTACTCCTACAATGAGCAGTTCTTC
TRBV10-3,-,TRBJ1-1,-,CAIRIDPYAEAFF,TGTGCCATCAGAATCGACCCTTACGCTGAAGCTTTCTTT